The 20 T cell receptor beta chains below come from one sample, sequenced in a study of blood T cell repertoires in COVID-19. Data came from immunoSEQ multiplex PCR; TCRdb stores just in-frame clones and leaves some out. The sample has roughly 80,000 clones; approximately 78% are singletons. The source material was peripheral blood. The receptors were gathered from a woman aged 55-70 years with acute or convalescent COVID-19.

The CDR3 reads CASGDRGGVTDTQYF. The CDR3 DNA sequence: TGCGCCAGTGGAGACAGGGGTGGGGTCACAGATACGCAGTATTTT. The V gene is TRBV5-1, the J gene TRBJ2-3; 8 nucleotides line up with TRBD1. Germline values: CDR1 SGHRS, CDR2 YFSETQ. V was pared by 8 bases and J by 2 bases, with 10 bases of the junction left unmatched. The CDR3 length is 15 residues.

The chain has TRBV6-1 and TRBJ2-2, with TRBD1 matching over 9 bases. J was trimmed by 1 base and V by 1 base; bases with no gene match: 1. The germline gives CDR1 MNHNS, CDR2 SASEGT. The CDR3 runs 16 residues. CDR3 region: CASSEEGQGNTGELFF. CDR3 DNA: TGTGCCAGCAGTGAAGAGGGACAGGGGAACACCGGGGAGCTGTTTTTT.

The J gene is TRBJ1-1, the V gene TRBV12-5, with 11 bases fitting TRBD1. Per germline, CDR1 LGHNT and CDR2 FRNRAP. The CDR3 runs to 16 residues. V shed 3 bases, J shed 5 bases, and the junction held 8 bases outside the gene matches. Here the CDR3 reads CASGLGQGAWGTEAFF. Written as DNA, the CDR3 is TGTGCTAGTGGTTTAGGACAGGGGGCCTGGGGGACTGAAGCTTTCTTT.

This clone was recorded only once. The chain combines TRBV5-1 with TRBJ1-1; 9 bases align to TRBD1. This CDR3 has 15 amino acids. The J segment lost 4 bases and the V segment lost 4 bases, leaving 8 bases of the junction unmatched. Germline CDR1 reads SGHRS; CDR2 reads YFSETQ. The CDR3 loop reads CASSPRQGEGTEAFF. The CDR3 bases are TGCGCCAGCAGCCCACGACAGGGGGAGGGCACTGAAGCTTTCTTT.

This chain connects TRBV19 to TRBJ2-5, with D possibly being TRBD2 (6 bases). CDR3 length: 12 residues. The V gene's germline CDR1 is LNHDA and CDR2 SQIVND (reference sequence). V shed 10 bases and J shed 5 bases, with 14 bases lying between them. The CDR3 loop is CATRFRGETQYF. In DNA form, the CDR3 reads TGTGCCACCCGATTCCGGGGGGAGACCCAGTACTTC.

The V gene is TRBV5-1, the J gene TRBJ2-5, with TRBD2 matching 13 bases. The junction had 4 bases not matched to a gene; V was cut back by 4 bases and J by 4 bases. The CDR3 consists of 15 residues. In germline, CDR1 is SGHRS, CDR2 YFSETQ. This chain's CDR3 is CASSTGLAGVETQYF. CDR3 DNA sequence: TGCGCCAGCAGCACCGGACTAGCGGGGGTAGAGACCCAGTACTTC. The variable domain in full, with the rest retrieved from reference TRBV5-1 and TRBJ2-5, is KAGVTQTPRYLIKTRGQQVTLSCSPISGHRSVSWYQQTPGQGLQFLFEYFSETQRNKGNFPGRFSGRQFSNSRSEMNVSTLELGDSALYLCASSTGLAGVETQYFGPGTRLLVL.

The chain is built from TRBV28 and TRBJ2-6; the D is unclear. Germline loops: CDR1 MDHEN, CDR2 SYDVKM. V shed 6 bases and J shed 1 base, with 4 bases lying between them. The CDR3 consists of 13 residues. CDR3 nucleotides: TGTGCCAGCAGCCTTTCTGGGGCCAACGTCCTGACTTTC. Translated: CASSLSGANVLTF. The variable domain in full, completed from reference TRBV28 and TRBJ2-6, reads DVKVTQSSRYLVKRTGEKVFLECVQDMDHENMFWYRQDPGLGLRLIYFSYDVKMKEKGDIPEGYSVSREKKERFSLILESASTNQTSMYLCASSLSGANVLTFGAGSRLTVL.

CDR3 amino acids: CASSFTEEAADTQYF. CDR3 DNA sequence: TGCGCCAGCAGCTTCACGGAGGAAGCCGCAGATACGCAGTATTTT. The chain has TRBV5-1 and TRBJ2-3, with a possible D match to TRBD2 (5 bases). The length of the CDR3 is 15 residues. CDR1 is SGHRS, CDR2 YFSETQ, per germline. V was shortened by 2 bases and J by 4 bases, with 14 bases between the two germline ends.

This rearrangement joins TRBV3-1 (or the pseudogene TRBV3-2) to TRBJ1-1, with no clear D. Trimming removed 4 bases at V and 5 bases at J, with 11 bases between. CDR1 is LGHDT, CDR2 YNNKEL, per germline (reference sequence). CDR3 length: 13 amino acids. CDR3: CASSPEYRTEAFF. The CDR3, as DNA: TGTGCCAGCAGCCCCGAGTATCGGACTGAAGCTTTCTTT.

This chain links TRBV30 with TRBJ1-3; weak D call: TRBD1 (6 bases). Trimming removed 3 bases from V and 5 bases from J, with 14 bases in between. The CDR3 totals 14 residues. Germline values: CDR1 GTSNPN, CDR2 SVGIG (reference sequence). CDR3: CAWRPGGARNTIYF. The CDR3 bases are TGTGCCTGGAGGCCGGGGGGGGCGCGAAACACCATATATTTT. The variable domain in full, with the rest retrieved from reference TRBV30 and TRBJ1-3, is SQTIHQWPATLVQPVGSPLSLECTVEGTSNPNLYWYRQAAGRGLQLLFYSVGIGQISSEVPQNLSASRPQDRQFILSSKKLLLSDSGFYLCAWRPGGARNTIYFGEGSWLTVV.

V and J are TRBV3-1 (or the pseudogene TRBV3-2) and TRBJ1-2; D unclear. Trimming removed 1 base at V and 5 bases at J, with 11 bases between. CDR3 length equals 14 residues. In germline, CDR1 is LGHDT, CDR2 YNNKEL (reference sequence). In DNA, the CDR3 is TGTGCCAGCAGCCAAGGGGCAGACAAATATGGCTACACCTTC. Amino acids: CASSQGADKYGYTF.

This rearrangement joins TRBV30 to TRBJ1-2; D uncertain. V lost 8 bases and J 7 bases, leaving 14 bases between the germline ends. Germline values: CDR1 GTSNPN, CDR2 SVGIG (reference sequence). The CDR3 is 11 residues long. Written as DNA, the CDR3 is TGTGCCCACTCCCCTGGTGGTGGCTACACCTTC. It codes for CAHSPGGGYTF.

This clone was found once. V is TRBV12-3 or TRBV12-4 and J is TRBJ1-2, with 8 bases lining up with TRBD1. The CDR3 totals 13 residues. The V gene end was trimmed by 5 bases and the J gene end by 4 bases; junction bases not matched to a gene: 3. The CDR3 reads CASSRGTGYGYTF. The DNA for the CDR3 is TGTGCCAGCAGTCGTGGGACAGGCTATGGCTACACCTTC.

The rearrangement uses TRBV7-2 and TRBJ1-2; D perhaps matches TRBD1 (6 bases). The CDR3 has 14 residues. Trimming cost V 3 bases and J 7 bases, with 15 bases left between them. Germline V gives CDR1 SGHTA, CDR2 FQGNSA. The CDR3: CASSFSDQGSGYTF. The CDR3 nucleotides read TGTGCCAGCAGCTTTTCAGACCAGGGGAGTGGCTACACCTTC.

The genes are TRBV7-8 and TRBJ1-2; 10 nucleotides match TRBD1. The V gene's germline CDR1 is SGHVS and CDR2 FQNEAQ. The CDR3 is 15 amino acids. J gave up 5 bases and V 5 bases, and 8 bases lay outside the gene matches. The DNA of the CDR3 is TGTGCCAGCAGCCAACCGGACAGGGGGATTTATGGCTACACCTTC. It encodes CASSQPDRGIYGYTF.

In nucleotides, the CDR3 is TGTGCCAGCAGCAGACAGGGTGATCAGCCCCAGCATTTT. It is translated as CASSRQGDQPQHF. The V call is TRBV6-5, the J call TRBJ1-5; 7 bases map to TRBD1. V was pared by 6 bases and J by 5 bases, with 4 bases of the junction left unmatched. The germline V gene encodes CDR1 MNHEY and CDR2 SVGAGI. The CDR3 is 13 amino acids.

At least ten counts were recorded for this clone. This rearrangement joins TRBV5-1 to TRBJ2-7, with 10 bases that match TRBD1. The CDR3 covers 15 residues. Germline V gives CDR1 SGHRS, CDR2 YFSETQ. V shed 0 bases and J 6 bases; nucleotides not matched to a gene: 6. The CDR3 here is CASSLETGGFREQYV. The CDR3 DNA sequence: TGCGCCAGCAGCTTGGAGACAGGGGGCTTCCGCGAGCAGTACGTC.

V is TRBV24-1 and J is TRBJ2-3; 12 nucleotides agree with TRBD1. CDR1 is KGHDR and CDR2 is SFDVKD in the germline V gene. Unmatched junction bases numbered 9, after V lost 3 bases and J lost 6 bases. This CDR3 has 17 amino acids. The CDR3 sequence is CATSDPAGTGGQDTQYF. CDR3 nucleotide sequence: TGTGCCACCAGTGATCCGGCCGGGACAGGGGGCCAGGATACGCAGTATTTT.

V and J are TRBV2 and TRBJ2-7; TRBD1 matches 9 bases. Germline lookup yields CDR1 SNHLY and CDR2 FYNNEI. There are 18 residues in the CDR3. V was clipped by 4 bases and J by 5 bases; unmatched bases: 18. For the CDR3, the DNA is TGTGCCAGCAGTGGGGACAGGGCCAATGCTTTCTCCGCCCACGAGCAGTACTTC. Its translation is CASSGDRANAFSAHEQYF.

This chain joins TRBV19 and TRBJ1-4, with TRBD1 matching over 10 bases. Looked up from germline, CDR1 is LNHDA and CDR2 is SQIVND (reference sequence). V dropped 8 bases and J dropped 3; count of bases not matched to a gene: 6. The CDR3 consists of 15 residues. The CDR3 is CASSGQGMANEKLFF. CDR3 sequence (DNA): TGTGCCAGTTCGGGACAGGGGATGGCTAATGAAAAACTGTTTTTT.